Sequencing of this T cell receptor (beta chain) was carried out in a study of blood T cell repertoires in COVID-19. On the study more broadly: Material from acute and convalescent COVID-19 was sourced from the United States, Italy and Spain. The cDNA or gDNA used as material had been derived from T cells, B-cell-depleted T cells, or PBMCs.

In the authors' methods: Nucleated cell number was recorded as an estimate derived from reference gene primer amplification. Sequenced by immunoSEQ multiplex PCR; TCRdb stores in-frame clones only, minus some. D and trimming come from the DNA, and the V and J calls and clone size come from that table. The repertoire holds 120,000 or so clones, with roughly 74% as singletons. Germline V gives CDR1 SNHLY, CDR2 FYNNEI. The V and J ends lost 7 bases and 4 bases respectively, with 16 bases between them. This CDR3 spans 14 amino acids. V usage is TRBV2 and J usage is TRBJ1-1; possible D gene TRBD1, 6 bases. The source of this sequence is a man aged 60-69 years with acute or convalescent COVID-19. The sequenced sample consisted of peripheral blood. The CDR3 sequence is CASIEGGASTEAFF. CDR3 DNA: TGTGCCAGCATCGAAGGGGGGGCGAGCACTGAAGCTTTCTTT.